Listed below are T cell receptor beta chains from one sample, sequenced in a study of graft-versus-host responses after intestinal transplantation. These TCRs are of unknown antigen specificity. Method: immunoSEQ multiplex PCR; TCRdb's copy keeps in-frame clones and lacks some. The table lists nearly 110,000 clones, roughly 90% of them singletons. The input for sequencing was unstimulated CD4+ T cells sorted from spleen or lymph node cells, taken before transplant. The source is a human donor who was the organ donor for an intestinal transplant. CDR3s leave out the opening cysteine and the closing phenylalanine or tryptophan.

j_call,v_call,cdr3_aa
TRBJ2-2,TRBV6-5,ATSTSGGFTGELF
TRBJ2-5,TRBV5-1,ASSSTTPPGRRYQETQY
TRBJ1-6,TRBV5-1,ASSLSPDANSPLH
TRBJ2-7,TRBV7-3,ASSSPTRRVEQY
TRBJ2-5,TRBV6-5,ASSYGQGRETQY
TRBJ2-5,TRBV7-6,ASSLLLMETQY
TRBJ1-2,TRBV29-1,SSLTGSFGYT
TRBJ1-1,TRBV7-9,ASIRQGFTEAF
TRBJ2-5,TRBV5-1,ASSFSGMQETQY
TRBJ2-5,TRBV9,ASSVAQETQY
TRBJ1-2,TRBV6-5,ASSAGTHYGYT
TRBJ1-2,TRBV5-1,ASSLTGSNYGYT
TRBJ1-1,TRBV9,ASSVVGDTEAF
TRBJ1-1,TRBV10-3,ATGQGVDTEAF
TRBJ2-7,TRBV11-3,ASSFEGGEQY
TRBJ1-4,TRBV15,ATSRGGQTNEKLF
TRBJ2-7,TRBV6-5,ASSYVSRTGGQY
TRBJ2-5,TRBV2,ASSEEGLETQY
TRBJ2-7,TRBV29-1,SVVNRGSYEQY
TRBJ2-7,TRBV4-1,ASSQGLLRQGSSYEQY
TRBJ2-1,TRBV9,ASSVVGTSGRNYNEQF
TRBJ2-3,TRBV9,ASSREYTQY
TRBJ2-1,TRBV2,ASRERGGPYNEQF
TRBJ1-1,TRBV19,ASSITTGAEAF
TRBJ1-1,TRBV18,ASSPQGDTEAF
TRBJ1-2,TRBV6-5,ASSRGQGRYT
TRBJ2-2,TRBV7-3,ASSWTGRTGELF
TRBJ1-1,TRBV5-1,ASSLRGSDTEAF
TRBJ2-6,TRBV5-4,ASSTGSSGANVLT
TRBJ1-3,TRBV4-1,ASRPLAGISGNTIY
TRBJ1-5,TRBV6-5,ASSYSSGAQPQH
TRBJ1-6,TRBV30,ASSTGQIPLH
TRBJ2-5,TRBV5-1,ASRTGGAGETQY
TRBJ2-1,TRBV7-9,ASSPLAFRTSGRLNEQF
TRBJ1-3,TRBV6-1,ASGEGSSGNTIY
TRBJ2-2,TRBV2,ASNQNGGTGELF
TRBJ1-4,TRBV10-3,AISSGHGNEKLF